The 24 T cell receptor beta chains reported below all come from one sample, sequenced in a study of shared clonotypes between healthy human individuals. Naive CD8 cells, CD45RO-negative and positively selected for CCR7, excluded terminally differentiated effector memory CD45RA+ cells. Using immunoSEQ multiplex PCR, the repertoire was profiled, and TCRdb retains in-frame clones only, with some absent. The profile covers around 2.1 million clones, with about 93% appearing a single time and over 1.5% taken by the ten largest. The sequenced sample consisted of naive CD8+ T cells from PBMCs. These receptors were taken from a man between 18 and 35 years old in good health. Some clones in this sample may be carry-over from other donors' samples.

The V and J genes are TRBV11-2 and TRBJ2-1; no reliable D call. CDR3 length: 17 residues. The germline V gene has CDR1 SGHAT and CDR2 FQNNGV. Trimming took off 3 bases at V and 0 bases at J, with 15 bases between the two ends. CDR3 sequence: CASSFSVTLSSYNEQFF. The CDR3 DNA reads TGTGCCAGCAGCTTCAGCGTAACCCTGAGCTCCTACAATGAGCAGTTCTTC.

This chain uses TRBV7-6 with TRBJ2-5, with a possible D match to TRBD1 (6 bases). In germline, CDR1 is SGHVS, CDR2 FNYEAQ. The CDR3 length is 15 residues. The germline V and J ends were trimmed by 5 bases and 5 bases, with 18 bases remaining between them. DNA for the CDR3: TGTGCCAGCAGCACCCGGACAGCCGGCAAGGAGACCCAGTACTTC. This gives the protein CASSTRTAGKETQYF. Full variable domain (outside the CDR3, taken from reference TRBV7-6 and TRBJ2-5): GAGVSQSPRYKVTKRGQDVALRCDPISGHVSLYWYRQALGQGPEFLTYFNYEAQQDKSGLPNDRFSAERPEGSISTLTIQRTEQRDSAMYRCASSTRTAGKETQYFGPGTRLLVL.

The V call is TRBV27, the J call TRBJ2-7; 7 bases line up with TRBD2. The CDR3 has 15 residues. The ends lost 6 bases at V and 3 bases at J; junction bases unmatched: 11. From germline, CDR1 is MNHEY and CDR2 SMNVEV (reference sequence). In DNA form, the CDR3 reads TGTGCCAGCAGAAGACTAGCTTCCGGATTCTACGAGCAGTACTTC. Translating gives CASRRLASGFYEQYF.

The chain is built from TRBV15 and TRBJ1-2; TRBD1 might be the D (5 bases). The CDR3 sequence is 16 residues long. The germline V gene has CDR1 LNHNV and CDR2 YYDKDF (reference sequence). Trimming pared 0 bases from V and 0 bases from J, leaving 11 bases between. The CDR3 DNA sequence: TGTGCCACCAGCAGAGATGGGGGAACCCCTAACTATGGCTACACCTTC. This translates into CATSRDGGTPNYGYTF.

The chain has TRBV10-3 and TRBJ2-1; tentative D call: TRBD2 (5 bases). V dropped 2 bases and J dropped 7 bases, with 15 bases sitting between them. The CDR3 is made up of 15 amino acids. Germline CDR1 and CDR2: ENHRY and SYGVKD. The DNA for the CDR3 is TGTGCCATCAGTGAGGTAGGACTCGGAGCGAATGAGCAGTTCTTC. This codes for CAISEVGLGANEQFF.

The chain carries TRBV7-3 and TRBJ1-1; D call uncertain. This CDR3 region has 13 residues. Germline V gene sequence: CDR1 SGHTA, CDR2 FQGTGA. Trimming cost V 5 bases and J 1 base, with 8 bases left between them. The CDR3 reads CASSPWGNTEAFF. In DNA form, the CDR3 reads TGTGCCAGCAGCCCCTGGGGGAACACTGAAGCTTTCTTT. Full variable domain (missing parts from reference TRBV7-3 and TRBJ1-1): GAGVSQTPSNKVTEKGKYVELRCDPISGHTALYWYRQSLGQGPEFLIYFQGTGAADDSGLPNDRFFAVRPEGSVSTLKIQRTERGDSAVYLCASSPWGNTEAFFGQGTRLTVV.

The chain carries TRBV6-1 and TRBJ2-7; D gene unclear. This CDR3 region has 13 residues. With 4 bases removed from V and 2 bases from J, the gap between germline ends came to 9 bases. Germline CDR1 is MNHNS and CDR2 is SASEGT. Written as DNA, the CDR3 is TGTGCCAGCAGTGCCGGGTTCCCCTACGAGCAGTACTTC. Translation gives CASSAGFPYEQYF.

This sequence joins TRBV19 and TRBJ2-3, with 7 bases identical to TRBD1. This CDR3 contains 17 residues. V was clipped by 5 bases and J by 1 base; unmatched bases: 12. Germline-derived CDR1 and CDR2 are LNHDA and SQIVND (reference sequence). The CDR3 coding sequence is TGTGCCAGTAGTCACACCCGACAGGGTACCGGCACAGATACGCAGTATTTT. Protein: CASSHTRQGTGTDTQYF.

This chain connects TRBV6-5 to TRBJ1-2; D is uncertain. Germline CDR1 and CDR2: MNHEY and SVGAGI. This CDR3 region has 15 residues. V lost 6 bases and J lost 2, with 16 bases in between. The CDR3 spells CASRHVLLGNYGYTF. The DNA of the CDR3 is TGTGCCAGCAGACATGTCCTCTTGGGAAACTATGGCTACACCTTC.

The chain recombines TRBV7-9 with TRBJ2-5; 10 nucleotides line up with TRBD2. CDR1 is SEHNR and CDR2 is FQNEAQ in the germline V gene (reference sequence). This CDR3 spans 15 amino acids. J lost 1 base, V lost 2 bases, and 1 base had no gene match. CDR3 DNA sequence: TGTGCCAGCAGCTTAAGACTAGCGGGCCAAGAGACCCAGTACTTC. It codes for CASSLRLAGQETQYF.

The chain couples TRBV6-1 to TRBJ1-2; TRBD1 is a possible D gene (5 bases). Germline lookup yields CDR1 MNHNS and CDR2 SASEGT. V was cut by 5 bases and J by 8 bases, with 21 bases left in between. The CDR3 extends over 15 amino acids. Written as DNA, the CDR3 is TGTGCCAGCAGTACCCCCAGGGTTATTCGTTGGGGCTACACCTTC. Its translation is CASSTPRVIRWGYTF.

The V and J genes are TRBV5-1 and TRBJ2-2; TRBD2 aligns across 7 bases. Germline lookup yields CDR1 SGHRS and CDR2 YFSETQ. The CDR3 totals 15 residues. V shed 0 bases and J 4 bases; nucleotides not matched to a gene: 3. The CDR3 loop is CASSLEPGGTGELFF. CDR3 in DNA: TGCGCCAGCAGCTTGGAACCGGGAGGCACCGGGGAGCTGTTTTTT.

The V gene is TRBV7-9, the J gene TRBJ2-1; TRBD2 is a possible D gene (6 bases). Germline values: CDR1 SEHNR, CDR2 FQNEAQ (reference sequence). The V gene lost 4 bases and the J gene lost 7 bases, with 14 bases spanning the gap. The CDR3 sequence is 14 residues long. CDR3 coding DNA: TGTGCCAGCAGCTCCAGGAGGGGTCTGAATGAGCAGTTCTTC. Protein product: CASSSRRGLNEQFF.

The chain couples TRBV27 to TRBJ1-1; no definite D call. The CDR3 has 14 residues. V lost 5 bases and J lost 4, with 14 bases in between. Germline V gene data show CDR1 as MNHEY and CDR2 as SMNVEV (reference sequence). The chain's CDR3 is CASSLLPRSTEAFF. As DNA, the CDR3 is TGTGCCAGCAGTCTACTCCCGCGGAGCACTGAAGCTTTCTTT.

The chain couples TRBV11-2 to TRBJ2-4, with D maybe TRBD2 (5 bases). CDR1 and CDR2 (germline): SGHAT, FQNNGV. The CDR3 is 16 residues long. V dropped 5 bases and J dropped 9 bases, with 23 bases sitting between them. The CDR3 region has the DNA TGTGCCAGCAGCCATTCCGCCGGGAAATCCTTACCCATTCAGTACTTC. It encodes CASSHSAGKSLPIQYF.

V usage is TRBV5-8 and J usage is TRBJ1-1; D is ambiguous. V lost 3 bases to trimming and J lost 0 bases, with 12 bases between them. This CDR3 has 15 amino acids. Germline V gene lookup returns CDR1 SGHTS and CDR2 YDEGEE. This CDR3 reads CASSSWTELNTEAFF. The CDR3 coding sequence is TGTGCCAGCAGCTCCTGGACGGAACTGAACACTGAAGCTTTCTTT.

The chain carries TRBV14 and TRBJ2-7; no reliable D call. Germline V CDR1 and CDR2: SGHDN, FVKESK. Trimming took off 3 bases at V and 3 bases at J, with 6 bases between the two ends. The CDR3 extends over 12 amino acids. DNA of the CDR3: TGTGCCAGCAGCCATTGGGACTACGAGCAGTACTTC. Residues: CASSHWDYEQYF.

To note about this clone: Other nucleotide sequences from this sample produce the same CDR3. The J gene is TRBJ2-1, the V gene TRBV9, with D unclear. This CDR3 has 12 amino acids. Germline V gene sequence: CDR1 SGDLS, CDR2 YYNGEE. Trimming shortened V by 4 bases and J by 6 bases, and 8 bases separated the two germline ends. CDR3 amino acids: CASSPPSNEQFF. In DNA, the CDR3 is TGTGCCAGCAGCCCCCCATCCAATGAGCAGTTCTTC.

About this clone: This same CDR3 is encoded by further DNA sequences in the sample. This chain joins TRBV9 and TRBJ2-1; possibly TRBD1 for D (5 bases). Germline CDR1 SGDLS, CDR2 YYNGEE. There are 14 residues in the CDR3. The V end was cut by 3 bases, the J end by 0 bases, with 7 bases between. The DNA for the CDR3 is TGTGCCAGCAGCGGACAGAGCTCCTACAATGAGCAGTTCTTC. This sequence encodes CASSGQSSYNEQFF.

The chain uses TRBV11-2 and TRBJ2-7, with no clear D. The germline gives CDR1 SGHAT, CDR2 FQNNGV. The CDR3 spans 14 residues. V was cut by 5 bases and J by 2 bases, with 13 bases left in between. For the CDR3, the DNA is TGTGCCAGCAGCCCCGGTTGGACCACCTACGAGCAGTACTTC. Protein sequence: CASSPGWTTYEQYF.

Comment on this clone: The junction and the germline gene differ at one end; a read error may be behind it. The rearrangement links TRBV7-9 to TRBJ2-7, with D perhaps matching TRBD2 (6 bases). CDR1 is SEHNR, CDR2 FQNEAQ, per germline (reference sequence). This CDR3 contains 8 residues. This chain's CDR3 is CATTEGSF. CDR3 coding DNA: TGTGCCACTACGGAGGGATCCTTC.

Only one count was recorded for this clone. Other DNA sequences in this specimen translate into the identical CDR3. V and J are TRBV5-6 and TRBJ1-2, with no clear D. V lost 0 bases and J 4 bases, leaving 7 bases between the germline ends. This CDR3 is 13 amino acids long. Germline values: CDR1 SGHDT, CDR2 YYEEEE. The DNA of the CDR3 is TGTGCCAGCAGCTTGGGTGGCAGCTATGGCTACACCTTC. It encodes CASSLGGSYGYTF.

Concerning this clone: Other DNA variants within this sample encode the same CDR3. The V gene is TRBV11-2, the J gene TRBJ2-1; the D gene is possibly TRBD1 (5 bases). V was trimmed by 1 base and J by 10 bases, leaving 11 bases between them. The germline V gene encodes CDR1 SGHAT and CDR2 FQNNGV. There are 13 residues in the CDR3. The CDR3 DNA reads as TGTGCCAGCAGCTTAGGGGGCCTAGGAGAGCAGTTCTTC. Translating it yields CASSLGGLGEQFF.

The chain recombines TRBV4-3 with TRBJ2-1; D is possibly TRBD2 (7 bases). The CDR3 is 17 residues long. Looked up from germline, CDR1 is LGHNA and CDR2 is YSLEER. V was clipped by 0 bases and J by 8 bases, with 20 bases between them. CDR3 DNA: TGCGCCAGCAGCCAAGATCCGATCGCGGGAGAGGGGGATGAGCAGTTCTTC. As protein: CASSQDPIAGEGDEQFF.